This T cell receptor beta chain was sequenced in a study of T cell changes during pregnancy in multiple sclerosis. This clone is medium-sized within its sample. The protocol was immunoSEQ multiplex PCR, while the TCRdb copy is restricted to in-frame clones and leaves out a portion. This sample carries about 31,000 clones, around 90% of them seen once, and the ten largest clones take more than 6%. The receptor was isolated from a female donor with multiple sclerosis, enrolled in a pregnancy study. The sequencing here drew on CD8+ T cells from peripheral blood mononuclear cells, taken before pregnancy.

DNA of the CDR3: TGCGCCAGCACCCCGACAGAAACCTACGAGCAGTACTTC. Its protein product is CASTPTETYEQYF. V gene TRBV5-1 combines with J gene TRBJ2-7, with D perhaps TRBD1 (5 bases). Trimming took off 6 bases at V and 2 bases at J, with 12 bases between the two ends. CDR1 is SGHRS, CDR2 YFSETQ, per germline. CDR3 length: 13 residues.